This T cell receptor beta chain was retrieved from a study of T-cell reconstitution after alpha-beta-depleted transplantation in children (dated by TCRdb to the mid-2010s). About the study as a whole: Using TCR repertoire profiling, the study quantitatively followed how T-cell immune reconstitution unfolded in children after TCRalphabeta/CD19-depleted allogeneic hematopoietic cell transplantation.

This clonotype appeared many times. What antigen it recognizes has not been identified. Nothing much larger sits one base from this clone, and base qualities are not available. The intended sense of this specimen's treatment or condition label: allogeneic hematopoietic cell transplantation with graft depleted of TCRalphabeta T cells and CD19 B cells. The transplant recipients were children given TCRalphabeta/CD19-depleted allogeneic hematopoietic cell grafts. Overall results and qualifications from the work: The high TCRbeta diversity at day 60 in some patients was ascribed to recipient T cells and intrathymic progenitors that had survived conditioning. Over the following months the frequencies of hyperexpanded clones went down, and after one year T-cell counts and TCRbeta diversity were mostly credited to newly produced T cells. The apparently early recovery of alphabetaT-cell counts about two months after transplant reportedly depended on only several hundred rapidly expanded clones that came from non-depleted graft cells.

The CDR3 starts with the cysteine, ends with the phenylalanine, and has 13 residues. CDR3 DNA only is kept here, 39 bases in frame from base 1. CDR1 and CDR2, looked up from the germline V gene, are LGHNA and YSLEER. V is reduced by 4 bases and J by 6 bases, leaving a spacing of 13 bases between them. Library preparation was by PCR. Sequencer: Illumina HiSeq 2500. To normalize quantification of the TCRbeta repertoire, the TCR libraries were built with molecular barcoding that relied on unique molecular identifiers. Clones were called with MiXCR by TCRdb after fastp trimmed the public reads at Q25, and only in-frame beta chains were retained. Under each unique CDR3 protein, matching rows form one entry showing the most common genes and DNA. This sample is represented by 210,000 or so distinct CDR3 sequences; 9.5% to 13% of them were singletons. The ten most abundant clones make up about 30% of the sample.

The V and J genes are TRBV4-3 and TRBJ2-7, with no confident D gene call. The TCR originated in a child less than two years old with acute myeloid leukemia, due to receive a stem cell transplant. The sequences come from PBMCs, collected before TCRalphabeta/CD19-depleted stem cell transplant. CDR3 region: CASSPLTDGEQYF. At the DNA level, the sequence is TGCGCCAGCAGCCCCCTGACTGACGGCGAGCAGTACTTC.